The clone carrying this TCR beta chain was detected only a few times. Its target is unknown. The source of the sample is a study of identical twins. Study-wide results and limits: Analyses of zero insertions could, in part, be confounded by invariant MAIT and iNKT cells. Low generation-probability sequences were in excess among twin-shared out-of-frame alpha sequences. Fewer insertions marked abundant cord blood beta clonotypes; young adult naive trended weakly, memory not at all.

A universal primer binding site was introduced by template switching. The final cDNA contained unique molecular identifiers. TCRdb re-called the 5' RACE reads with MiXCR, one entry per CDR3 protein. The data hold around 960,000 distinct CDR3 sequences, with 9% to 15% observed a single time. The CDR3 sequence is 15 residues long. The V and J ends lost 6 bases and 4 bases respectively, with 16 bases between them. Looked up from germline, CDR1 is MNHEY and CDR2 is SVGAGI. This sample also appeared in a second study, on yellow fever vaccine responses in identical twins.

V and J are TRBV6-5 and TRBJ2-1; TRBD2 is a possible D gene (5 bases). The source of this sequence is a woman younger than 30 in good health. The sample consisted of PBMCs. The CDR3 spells CASSPEGPNYNEQFF. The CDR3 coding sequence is TGTGCCAGCAGCCCTGAGGGTCCAAATTACAATGAGCAGTTCTTC.